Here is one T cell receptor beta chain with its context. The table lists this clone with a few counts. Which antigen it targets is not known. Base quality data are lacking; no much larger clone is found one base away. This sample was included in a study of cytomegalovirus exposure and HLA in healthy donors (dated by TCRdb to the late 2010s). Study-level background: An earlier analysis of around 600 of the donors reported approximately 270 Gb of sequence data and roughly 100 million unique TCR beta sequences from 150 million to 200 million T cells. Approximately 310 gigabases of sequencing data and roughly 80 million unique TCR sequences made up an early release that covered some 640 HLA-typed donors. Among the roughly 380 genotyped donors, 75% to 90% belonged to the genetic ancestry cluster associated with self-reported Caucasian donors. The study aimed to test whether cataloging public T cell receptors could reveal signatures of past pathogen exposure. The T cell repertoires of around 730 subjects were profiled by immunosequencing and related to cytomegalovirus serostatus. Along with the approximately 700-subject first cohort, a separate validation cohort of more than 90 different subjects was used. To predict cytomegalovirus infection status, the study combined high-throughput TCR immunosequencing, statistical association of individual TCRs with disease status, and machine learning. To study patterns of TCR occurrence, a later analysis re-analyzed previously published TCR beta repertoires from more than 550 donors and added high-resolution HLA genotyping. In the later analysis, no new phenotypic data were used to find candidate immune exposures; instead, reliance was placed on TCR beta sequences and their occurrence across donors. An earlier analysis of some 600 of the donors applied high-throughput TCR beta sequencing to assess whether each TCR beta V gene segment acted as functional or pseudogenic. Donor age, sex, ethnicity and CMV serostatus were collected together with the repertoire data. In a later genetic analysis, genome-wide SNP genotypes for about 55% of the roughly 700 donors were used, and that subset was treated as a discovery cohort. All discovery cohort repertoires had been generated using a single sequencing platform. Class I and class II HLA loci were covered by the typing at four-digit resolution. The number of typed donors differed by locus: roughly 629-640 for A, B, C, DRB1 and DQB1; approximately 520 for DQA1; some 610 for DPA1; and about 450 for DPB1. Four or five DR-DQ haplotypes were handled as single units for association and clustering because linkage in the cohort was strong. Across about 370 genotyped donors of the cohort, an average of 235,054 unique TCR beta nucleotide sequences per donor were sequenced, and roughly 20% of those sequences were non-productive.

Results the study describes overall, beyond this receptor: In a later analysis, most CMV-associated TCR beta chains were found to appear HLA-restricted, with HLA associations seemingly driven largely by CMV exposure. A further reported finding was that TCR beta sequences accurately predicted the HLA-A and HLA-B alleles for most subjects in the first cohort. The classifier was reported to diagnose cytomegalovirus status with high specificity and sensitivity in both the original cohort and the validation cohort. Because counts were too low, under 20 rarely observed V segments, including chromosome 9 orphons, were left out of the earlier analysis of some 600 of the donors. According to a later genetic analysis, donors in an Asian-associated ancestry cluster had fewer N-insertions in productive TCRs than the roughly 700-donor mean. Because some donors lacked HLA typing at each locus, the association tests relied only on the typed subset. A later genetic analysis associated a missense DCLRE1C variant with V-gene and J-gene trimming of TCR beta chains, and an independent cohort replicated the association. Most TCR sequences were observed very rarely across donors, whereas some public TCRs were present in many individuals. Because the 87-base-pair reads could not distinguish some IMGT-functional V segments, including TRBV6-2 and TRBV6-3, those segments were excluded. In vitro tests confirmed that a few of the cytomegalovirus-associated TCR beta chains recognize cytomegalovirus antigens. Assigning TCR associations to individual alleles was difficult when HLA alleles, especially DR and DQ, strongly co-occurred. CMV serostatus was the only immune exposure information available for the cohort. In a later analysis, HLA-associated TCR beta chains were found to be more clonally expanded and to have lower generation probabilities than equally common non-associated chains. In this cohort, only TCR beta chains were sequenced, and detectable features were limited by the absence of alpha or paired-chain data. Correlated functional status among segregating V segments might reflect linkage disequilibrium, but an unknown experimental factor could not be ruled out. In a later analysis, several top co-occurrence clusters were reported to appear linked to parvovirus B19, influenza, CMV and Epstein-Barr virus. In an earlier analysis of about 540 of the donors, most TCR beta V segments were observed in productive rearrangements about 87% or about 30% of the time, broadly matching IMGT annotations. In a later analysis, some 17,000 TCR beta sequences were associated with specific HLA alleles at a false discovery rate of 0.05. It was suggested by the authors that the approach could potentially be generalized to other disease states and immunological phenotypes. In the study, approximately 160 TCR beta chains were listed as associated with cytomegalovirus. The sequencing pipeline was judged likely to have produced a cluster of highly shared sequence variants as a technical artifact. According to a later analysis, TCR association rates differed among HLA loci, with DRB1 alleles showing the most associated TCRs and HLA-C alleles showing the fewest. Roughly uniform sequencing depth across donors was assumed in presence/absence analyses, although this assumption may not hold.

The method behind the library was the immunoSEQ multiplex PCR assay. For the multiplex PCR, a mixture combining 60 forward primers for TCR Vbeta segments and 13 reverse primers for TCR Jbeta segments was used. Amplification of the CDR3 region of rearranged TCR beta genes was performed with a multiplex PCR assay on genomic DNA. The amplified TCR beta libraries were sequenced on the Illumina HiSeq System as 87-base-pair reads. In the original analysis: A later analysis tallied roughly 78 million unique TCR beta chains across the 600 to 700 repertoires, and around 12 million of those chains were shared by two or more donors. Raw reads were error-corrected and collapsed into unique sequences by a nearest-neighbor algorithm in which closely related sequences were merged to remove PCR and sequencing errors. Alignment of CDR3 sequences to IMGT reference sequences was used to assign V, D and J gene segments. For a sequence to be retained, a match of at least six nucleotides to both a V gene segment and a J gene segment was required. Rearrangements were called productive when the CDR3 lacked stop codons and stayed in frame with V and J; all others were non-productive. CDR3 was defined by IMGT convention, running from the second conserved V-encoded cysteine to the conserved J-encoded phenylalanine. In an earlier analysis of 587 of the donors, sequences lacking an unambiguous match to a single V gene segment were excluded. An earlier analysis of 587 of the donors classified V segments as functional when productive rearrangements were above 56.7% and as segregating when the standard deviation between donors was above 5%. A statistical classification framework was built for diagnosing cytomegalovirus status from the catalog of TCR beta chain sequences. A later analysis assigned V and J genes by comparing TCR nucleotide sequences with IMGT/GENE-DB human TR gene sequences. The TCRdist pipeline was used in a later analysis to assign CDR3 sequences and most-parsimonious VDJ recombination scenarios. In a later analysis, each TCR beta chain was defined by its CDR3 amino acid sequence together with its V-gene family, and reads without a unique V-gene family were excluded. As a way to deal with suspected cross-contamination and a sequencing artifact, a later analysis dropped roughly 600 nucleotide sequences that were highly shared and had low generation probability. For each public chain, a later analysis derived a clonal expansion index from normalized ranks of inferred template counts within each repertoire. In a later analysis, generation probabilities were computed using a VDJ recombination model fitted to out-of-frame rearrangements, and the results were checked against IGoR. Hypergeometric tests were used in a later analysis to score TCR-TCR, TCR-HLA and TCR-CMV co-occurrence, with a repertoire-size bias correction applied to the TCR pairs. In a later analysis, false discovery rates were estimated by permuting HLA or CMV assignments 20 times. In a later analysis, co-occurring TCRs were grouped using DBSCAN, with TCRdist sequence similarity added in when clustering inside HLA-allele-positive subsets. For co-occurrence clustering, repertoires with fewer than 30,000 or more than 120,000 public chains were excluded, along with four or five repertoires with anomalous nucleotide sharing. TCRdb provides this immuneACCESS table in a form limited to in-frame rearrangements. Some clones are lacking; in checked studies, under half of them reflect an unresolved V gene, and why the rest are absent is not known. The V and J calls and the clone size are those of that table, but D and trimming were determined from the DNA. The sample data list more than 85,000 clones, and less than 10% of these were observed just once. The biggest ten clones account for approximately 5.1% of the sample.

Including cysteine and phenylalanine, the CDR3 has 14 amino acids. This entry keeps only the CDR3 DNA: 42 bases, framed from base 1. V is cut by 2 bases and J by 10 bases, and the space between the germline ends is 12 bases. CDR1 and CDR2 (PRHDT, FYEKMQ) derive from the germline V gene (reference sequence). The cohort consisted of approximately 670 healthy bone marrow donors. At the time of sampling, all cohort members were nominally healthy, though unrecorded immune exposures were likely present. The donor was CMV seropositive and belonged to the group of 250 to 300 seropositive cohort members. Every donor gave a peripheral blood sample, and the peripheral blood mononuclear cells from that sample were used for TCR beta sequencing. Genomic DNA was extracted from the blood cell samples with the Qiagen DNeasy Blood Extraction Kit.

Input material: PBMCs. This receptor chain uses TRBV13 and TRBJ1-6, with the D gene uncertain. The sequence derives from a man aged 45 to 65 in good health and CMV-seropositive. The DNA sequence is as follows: TGTGCCAGCAGCTTAAGAGGGTCCCAGTCACCCCTCCACTTT. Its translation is CASSLRGSQSPLHF.